The source of this TCR beta chain is a study of neoadjuvant anti-PD-1 for oral cavity cancer. Study information: Patients mostly received three to four biweekly nivolumab doses at 3 mg/kg before surgery.

Stated time point: after neoadjuvant nivolumab, at surgical resection. Profiled with immunoSEQ multiplex PCR; TCRdb holds only in-frame clones, not every one. The sample carries about 32,000 clones, about 80% recorded once. The source was PBMCs, collected after nivolumab (anti-PD-1) treatment. The clonotype originates from a person between 40 and 85 years old with oral cavity squamous cell carcinoma.

The CDR3 coding sequence is TGTGCCAGTAGTCATCCCGGTAATGCTGGCTCTGGGGCCAACGTCCTGACTTTC. It codes for CASSHPGNAGSGANVLTF. The chain links TRBV19 to TRBJ2-6, with D uncertain. The CDR3 runs to 18 residues. V lost 5 bases, J lost 0 bases, and 17 bases lay in between. Germline V gene lookup returns CDR1 LNHDA and CDR2 SQIVND (reference sequence).